This T cell receptor beta chain was identified in a study of blood T cell repertoires in COVID-19. Turning to the study itself: Some COVID-19 samples were acute and others convalescent; all came from the United States, Italy and Spain. T cells, B-cell-depleted T cells, or PBMCs supplied cDNA or gDNA.

In the authors' methods: The authors estimated nucleated cell counts from reference gene primer amplification. TCRdb's copy holds only in-frame clones and misses some; the assay was immunoSEQ multiplex PCR. That table gives V, J and clone size, and the DNA gave D and trimming. Here the sample spans more than 55,000 clones, roughly 85% being singletons. This TCR came from a woman of 80 years or more with acute or convalescent COVID-19. The sequenced sample consisted of peripheral blood.

The CDR3 DNA is TGTGCCAGCAGCTATCGGACAGGGTCGAGGGTTTCACCCCTCCACTTT. This gives the protein CASSYRTGSRVSPLHF. The chain joins TRBV13 to TRBJ1-6; 8 nucleotides line up with TRBD1. CDR1 and CDR2 from the germline V gene are PRHDT and FYEKMQ (reference sequence). There are 16 residues in the CDR3. V dropped 4 bases and J dropped 9; count of bases not matched to a gene: 11.